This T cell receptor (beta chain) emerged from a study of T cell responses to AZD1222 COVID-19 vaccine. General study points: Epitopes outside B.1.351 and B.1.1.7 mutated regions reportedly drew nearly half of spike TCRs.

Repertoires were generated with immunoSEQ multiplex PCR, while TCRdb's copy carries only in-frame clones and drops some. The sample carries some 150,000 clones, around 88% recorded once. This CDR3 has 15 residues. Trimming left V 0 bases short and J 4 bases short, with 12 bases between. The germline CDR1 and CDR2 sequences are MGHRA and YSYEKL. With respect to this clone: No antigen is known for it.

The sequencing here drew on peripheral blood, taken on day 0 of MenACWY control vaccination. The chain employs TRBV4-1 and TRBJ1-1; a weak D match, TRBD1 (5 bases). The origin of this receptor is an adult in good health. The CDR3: CASSQEYGDGTEAFF. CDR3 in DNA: TGCGCCAGCAGCCAAGAATATGGGGACGGCACTGAAGCTTTCTTT.